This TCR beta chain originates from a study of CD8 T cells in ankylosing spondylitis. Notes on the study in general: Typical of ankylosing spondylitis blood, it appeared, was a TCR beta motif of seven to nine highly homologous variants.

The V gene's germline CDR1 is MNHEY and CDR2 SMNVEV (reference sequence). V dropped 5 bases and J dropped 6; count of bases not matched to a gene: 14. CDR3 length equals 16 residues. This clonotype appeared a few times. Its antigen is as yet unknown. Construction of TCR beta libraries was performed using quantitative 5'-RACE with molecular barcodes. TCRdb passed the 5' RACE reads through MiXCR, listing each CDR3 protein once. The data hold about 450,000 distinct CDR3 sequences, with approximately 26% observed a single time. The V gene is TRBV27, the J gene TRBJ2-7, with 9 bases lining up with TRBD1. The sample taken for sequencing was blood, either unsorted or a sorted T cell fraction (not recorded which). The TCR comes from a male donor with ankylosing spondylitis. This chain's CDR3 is CASSPHRGQVVPEQYF. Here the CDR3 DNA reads TGTGCCAGCAGTCCCCACAGGGGGCAGGTTGTGCCCGAGCAGTACTTC.